A selection of T cell receptor beta chains follows, all from one sample in a study of T cells in Graves' hyperthyroidism and ophthalmopathy. From the multiplex PCR reads, TCRdb called clonotypes with MiXCR, one entry per CDR3 protein. The profile shows a few hundred thousand distinct CDR3 sequences, more than 13% of them singletons. The sample taken for sequencing was blood. The receptors were gathered from a young woman with Graves' hyperthyroidism. Each CDR3 is given with its conserved first and last residue. The order of the fields is clone size, J gene, D gene, CDR3 length, V gene, CDR3 protein, CDR3 DNA. D genes are given only for firm matches. Size values are once, few and many counts, or a class for expanded clones, and some rows have none.

>.|TRBJ2-7|.|13|TRBV20-1
CSGEPGHAYEQYF
TGCAGTGGAGAGCCGGGACACGCTTACGAGCAGTACTTC
>few|TRBJ1-3|.|16|TRBV14
CASSQPRTVSGNTIYF
TGTGCCAGCAGCCAGCCCCGGACAGTCTCTGGAAACACCATATATTTT
>many|TRBJ2-2|.|12|TRBV6-1
CATTKGAGELFF
TGTGCCACTACTAAGGGTGCCGGGGAGCTGTTTTTT
>many|TRBJ2-5|TRBD2|16|TRBV18
CASSPGLAGNQETQYF
TGTGCCAGCTCACCGGGACTAGCGGGGAACCAGGAGACCCAGTACTTC
>many|TRBJ1-6|TRBD1|14|TRBV3-1
CASSQWGTGSPLHF
TGTGCCAGCAGCCAATGGGGGACAGGTTCACCCCTCCACTTT
>few|TRBJ2-7|.|14|TRBV7-2
CASKAAALPYEQYF
TGTGCCAGCAAGGCAGCGGCCCTACCGTACGAGCAGTACTTC
>many|TRBJ2-3|.|15|TRBV11-2
CASSSRGTLTDTQYF
TGTGCCAGCAGCTCCAGAGGGACTCTCACAGATACGCAGTATTTT
>.|TRBJ2-3|TRBD2|14|TRBV10-3
CAISESRLAGRQYF
TGTGCCATCAGTGAGTCGAGACTAGCGGGACGACAGTATTTT
>few|TRBJ2-5|.|13|TRBV6-5
CASSYGLREFEYF
TGTGCCAGCAGTTACGGCTTGCGGGAATTTGAGTACTTC
>few|TRBJ2-5|.|18|TRBV5-1
CASSLVGWARDYGETQYF
TGCGCCAGCAGCTTGGTCGGTTGGGCTAGAGATTATGGAGAGACCCAGTACTTC
>many|TRBJ2-7|TRBD2|16|TRBV20-1
CSARDERLAGVGEQYF
TGCAGTGCTAGAGACGAACGACTAGCGGGAGTAGGCGAGCAGTACTTC
>.|TRBJ2-2|.|16|TRBV6-2/TRBV6-3
CASSSTIGWNTGELFF
TGTGCCAGCAGTTCCACTATCGGGTGGAACACCGGGGAGCTGTTTTTT
>few|TRBJ2-3|.|18|TRBV27
CASSLEYTGPSPAHTQYF
TGTGCCAGCAGTTTAGAGTACACAGGTCCTAGTCCAGCGCATACGCAGTATTTT
>many|TRBJ2-5|.|15|TRBV6-1
CASSELGMGKETQYF
TGTGCCAGCAGTGAACTGGGAATGGGTAAAGAGACCCAGTACTTC
>many|TRBJ2-7|.|15|TRBV30
CAWSVRPGPMDEQYF
TGTGCCTGGAGTGTAAGACCGGGGCCCATGGACGAGCAGTACTTC
>.|TRBJ2-1|TRBD2|15|TRBV7-2
CASSTLAGSMNEQFF
TGTGCCAGCAGCACCTTAGCGGGATCAATGAATGAGCAGTTCTTC
>few|TRBJ2-7|TRBD1|14|TRBV7-3
CASSLEGTGYEQYF
TGTGCCAGCAGCTTAGAAGGGACAGGCTACGAGCAGTACTTC
>.|TRBJ1-1|TRBD1|16|TRBV19
CASSIVSGTVNTEAFF
TGTGCCAGTAGTATAGTTTCCGGGACAGTGAACACTGAAGCTTTCTTT
>many|TRBJ2-6|.|17|TRBV7-9
CASSKGTGSSGANVLTF
TGTGCCAGCAGCAAAGGGACGGGGAGCTCTGGGGCCAACGTCCTGACTTTC
>.|TRBJ2-4|TRBD1|15|TRBV11-2
CASSVTGLKENIQYF
TGTGCCAGCAGCGTGACAGGGCTGAAGGAAAACATTCAGTACTTC
>many|TRBJ2-5|.|14|TRBV11-3
CASSPATDQETQYF
TGTGCCAGCAGCCCCGCGACAGATCAAGAGACCCAGTACTTC
>.|TRBJ2-7|TRBD2|14|TRBV20-1
CSALTSGRYNEQYF
TGCAGTGCCCTGACTAGCGGGAGATACAACGAGCAGTACTTC
>.|TRBJ1-2|.|14|TRBV28
CASSLFGSAYGYTF
TGTGCCAGCAGTTTATTTGGGAGTGCGTATGGCTACACCTTC
>few|TRBJ1-5|.|13|TRBV24-1
CATSEGTRQPQHF
TGTGCCACCAGTGAGGGGACGCGGCAGCCCCAGCATTTT
>many|TRBJ2-3|.|14|TRBV11-2
CASSLPGYTDTQYF
TGTGCCAGCAGCTTACCCGGGTACACAGATACGCAGTATTTT